The source of this T cell receptor beta chain is a study of early T cells in non-severe SARS-CoV-2 infection. CDR1 is SGDLS, CDR2 YYNGEE, per germline. Deletions cut 3 bases from V and 0 bases from J, with 6 bases between. The CDR3 runs 14 residues. This clonotype was detected many times. TCRdb used MiXCR to reprocess the 5' RACE reads, holding one entry per CDR3 protein. The sample yields 55,000 to 75,000 distinct CDR3 sequences, roughly an eighth seen once. The rearrangement links TRBV9 to TRBJ2-2; D remains unclear. The source material was whole blood. The source of this sequence is an adult who was a healthcare worker with PCR-confirmed SARS-CoV-2 infection or an uninfected control (not recorded which). The CDR3: CASSAQPNTGELFF. The DNA for the CDR3 is TGTGCCAGCAGCGCGCAGCCGAACACCGGGGAGCTGTTTTTT.